A single sample gave rise to the 16 T cell receptor beta chains below, sequenced in a study of T cell repertoires in cytomegalovirus infection (dated by TCRdb to about 2019). The treatment or condition label here, explained by the study, means: in vitro stimulation with specific CMV peptide epitopes to enrich CMV-specific T cells. The sequencing machine was an Illumina HiSeq 1500. TCRdb took the public reads, trimmed them with fastp at Q25, ran MiXCR for clone calling and kept in-frame beta chains. Rows merge per CDR3 protein into single entries with the most common DNA and genes. The sample yields 370,000 or so distinct CDR3 sequences; approximately 30% were counted once. The ten largest clones capture approximately 12% of the sample. Which antigens these TCRs recognize remains unknown. The sample was cultured PBMCs, taken from culture after CMV antigen stimulation. These receptors were collected from a human donor in good health (CMV status not recorded). Some clones in this sample may be carry-over from other donors' samples.

This clonotype has more than one count but fewer than ten. The chain has TRBV12-3 or TRBV12-4 and TRBJ1-1; TRBD1 might be the D (5 bases). Trimming cost V 3 bases and J 7 bases, with 12 bases left between them. This CDR3 spans 13 amino acids. CDR3 sequence: CASSFRDSGEAFF. The CDR3 nucleotides are TGTGCCAGCAGTTTTCGGGACTCGGGTGAAGCTTTCTTT.

The CDR3 here is CASSYYTGTSGRFSTDTQYF. DNA of the CDR3: TGTGCCAGCAGCTACTATACCGGGACTAGCGGGAGGTTCAGCACAGATACGCAGTATTTT. The chain couples TRBV7-4 to TRBJ2-3, with 15 bases lining up with TRBD2. The length of the CDR3 is 20 residues. The trim removed 4 bases at V and 0 bases at J, leaving 11 bases unmatched. Germline V gene sequence: CDR1 SGHVT, CDR2 SQSDAQ.

The J gene is TRBJ2-7, the V gene TRBV4-1; D remains ambiguous. CDR3 length equals 15 residues. Germline CDR1 is MGHRA and CDR2 is YSYEKL. V lost 0 bases, J lost 2 bases, and 11 bases lay in between. The CDR3 region is CASSQDWAGAYEQYF. In DNA form, the CDR3 reads TGCGCCAGCAGCCAAGATTGGGCAGGAGCCTACGAGCAGTACTTC.

V gene TRBV6-6 combines with J gene TRBJ2-7; no clear D gene. V gave up 0 bases and J gave up 4 bases, with 13 bases separating them. Germline CDR1 is MNHNY and CDR2 is SVGAGI (reference sequence). The CDR3 is 15 amino acids. In DNA form, the CDR3 reads TGTGCCAGCAGTTACTCCGCAGGAGCCCCTTACGAGCAGTACTTC. Translating it yields CASSYSAGAPYEQYF.

V usage is TRBV5-1 and J usage is TRBJ2-3; 9 nucleotides match TRBD2. V lost 1 base and J lost 1; bases outside the gene matches: 7. This CDR3 region has 17 residues. CDR1 and CDR2 (germline): SGHRS, YFSETQ. DNA of the CDR3: TGCGCCAGCAGCTTGCCATCGGTAGCGGGAGGCACAGATACGCAGTATTTT. Its translation is CASSLPSVAGGTDTQYF.

This clonotype has just a few counts. The J gene is TRBJ2-7, the V gene TRBV7-2; D gene ambiguous. There are 13 residues in the CDR3. Germline CDR1 and CDR2: SGHTA and FQGNSA. V was cut by 4 bases and J by 1 base, with 8 bases left in between. Here the CDR3 reads CASSWLPSYEQYF. The CDR3 nucleotides are TGTGCCAGCAGCTGGCTCCCTTCCTACGAGCAGTACTTC.

This clonotype was seen only a few times. This rearrangement joins TRBV25-1 to TRBJ2-4; D gene unclear. CDR1 is MGHDK, CDR2 SYGVNS, per germline. The CDR3 contains 15 residues. V was pared by 6 bases and J by 7 bases, with 19 bases between. CDR3 coding DNA: TGTGCCAGCAGCCGAACCTTAGGACGTTCGAACATTCAGTACTTC. Encoded protein: CASSRTLGRSNIQYF.

This chain joins TRBV28 and TRBJ2-1; D is uncertain. Trimming shortened V by 6 bases and J by 8 bases, and 32 bases separated the two germline ends. Per germline, CDR1 MDHEN and CDR2 SYDVKM. The CDR3 runs to 19 residues. The CDR3 DNA reads TGTGCCAGCAGGGAGATGGGGTTACATATTGGCGGAACGTCCCATGAGCAGTTCTTC. Its translation is CASREMGLHIGGTSHEQFF.

This clonotype was observed a few times. The CDR3 sequence: CAISVDDDNEQFF. The CDR3 DNA follows: TGTGCCATCAGTGTGGATGATGATAATGAGCAGTTCTTC. The chain joins TRBV10-3 to TRBJ2-1; D is uncertain. The CDR3 extends over 13 amino acids. V lost 4 bases, J lost 7 bases, and 11 bases lay in between. Germline V gives CDR1 ENHRY, CDR2 SYGVKD.

The J gene is TRBJ2-7, the V gene TRBV6-5; D is uncertain. This CDR3 is 15 amino acids long. Germline V lookup: CDR1 MNHEY, CDR2 SVGAGI. V was trimmed by 0 bases and J by 0 bases, leaving 9 bases between them. The CDR3 DNA follows: TGTGCCAGCAGTTACTCCCCTCTCAGCTCCTACGAGCAGTACTTC. This encodes CASSYSPLSSYEQYF.

This clonotype appeared once. The V gene is TRBV5-4, the J gene TRBJ1-3, with 7 bases that match TRBD1. Germline CDR1 and CDR2: SGHNT and YYREEE (reference sequence). V was clipped by 5 bases and J by 0 bases; unmatched bases: 2. The CDR3 totals 14 residues. The CDR3 sequence is CASRAGGSGNTIYF. DNA of the CDR3: TGTGCCAGCAGGGCAGGGGGCTCTGGAAACACCATATATTTT. Combining the CDR3 with reference TRBV5-4 and TRBJ1-3 gives the whole variable domain ETGVTQSPTHLIKTRGQQVTLRCSSQSGHNTVSWYQQALGQGPQFIFQYYREEENGRGNFPPRFSGLQFPNYSSELNVNALELDDSALYLCASRAGGSGNTIYFGEGSWLTVV.

This chain uses TRBV28 with TRBJ1-2, with 7 bases identical to TRBD1. The CDR3 length is 13 residues. The trim removed 2 bases at V and 13 bases at J, leaving 10 bases unmatched. Germline V CDR1 and CDR2: MDHEN, SYDVKM. DNA for the CDR3: TGTGCCAGCAGTTTAAGTAACGACAGGGTTCTCACCTTC. Protein: CASSLSNDRVLTF.

This clonotype was detected only a few times. The gene calls are TRBV7-2 and TRBJ1-1, with a tentative D call TRBD1 (6 bases). The germline V gene encodes CDR1 SGHTA and CDR2 FQGNSA. This CDR3 contains 15 residues. The V end lost 7 bases, the J end lost 1 base, and 16 bases lay between the germline ends. The CDR3 DNA sequence: TGTGCCAGCACCCAGCCCAAGGGGGAGAACACTGAAGCTTTCTTT. As protein: CASTQPKGENTEAFF.

In nucleotides, the CDR3 is TGTGCCAGCAGTGAATTTGGGACAGGGGGGTACGAGCAGTACTTC. Translating gives CASSEFGTGGYEQYF. V is TRBV6-1 and J is TRBJ2-7, with 11 bases aligning to TRBD1. V was pared by 2 bases and J by 4 bases, with 4 bases of the junction left unmatched. Germline lookup yields CDR1 MNHNS and CDR2 SASEGT. The CDR3 has 15 residues.

This chain links TRBV6-1 with TRBJ2-7; 15 bases fit TRBD2. With V trimmed by 5 bases and J by 5 bases, 7 bases remained unmatched. CDR1 is MNHNS and CDR2 is SASEGT in the germline V gene. This CDR3 region has 16 residues. CDR3: CASSHRTSGRADEQYV. Written as DNA, the CDR3 is TGTGCCAGCAGTCACCGGACTAGCGGGAGGGCCGACGAGCAGTACGTC.

The V gene is TRBV14, the J gene TRBJ2-1; 12 bases line up with TRBD2. J gave up 3 bases and V 1 base, and 7 bases lay outside the gene matches. This CDR3 spans 18 amino acids. Germline lookup yields CDR1 SGHDN and CDR2 FVKESK. As DNA, the CDR3 is TGTGCCAGCAGCCAAGTCCTAGCGGGAGGGCCCCTCTACAATGAGCAGTTCTTC. This gives the protein CASSQVLAGGPLYNEQFF.